This T cell receptor beta chain was found in a study of CD8+ T cells in alopecia areata. On the study more broadly: Skin grafts from roughly 6-12-month-old C3H/HeJ donors with spontaneous alopecia were placed on approximately 7-11-week-old female C3H/HeJ mice.

This clone was recorded a few times. Its antigen is undetermined. The genes are named according to mouse. Sorting of pooled cutaneous lymph node cells used CD4, CD8alpha, NKG2D, NKG2ACE and other markers. cDNA serving as the sequencing template came from extracted, reverse transcribed RNA. Clones were read by immunoSEQ multiplex PCR, and TCRdb kept only the in-frame ones, dropping some. The data show 200,000 to 300,000 clones, with none appearing a single time. Study-wide points: Compared with normal scalp, lesional scalp had higher clonality and more expanded CD8+ clones. Scalp samples also yield sequences of resident alphabeta T cells from normal skin.

Sequencing was carried out using CD4+ T cells sorted from a lymph node. The TCR was taken from a C3H/HeJ mouse with alopecia areata. These mice share the MHC haplotype H2-k.

The CDR3 sequence is CTCSADWLSQNTLYF. Incomplete CDR3 DNA: TGCACCTGCAGTGCAGACTGGCTTAGTCAAAAC. The V gene is TRBV1, the J gene TRBJ2-4; D ambiguous. The read comes to an end 4 residues before the CDR3 does, leaving the germline J gene to fill in the end. CDR1 and CDR2 (germline): NSQYPW, LRSPGD (reference sequence). Trimming stripped 0 bases from V and 0 bases from J, with 7 bases between. The CDR3 consists of 15 residues.